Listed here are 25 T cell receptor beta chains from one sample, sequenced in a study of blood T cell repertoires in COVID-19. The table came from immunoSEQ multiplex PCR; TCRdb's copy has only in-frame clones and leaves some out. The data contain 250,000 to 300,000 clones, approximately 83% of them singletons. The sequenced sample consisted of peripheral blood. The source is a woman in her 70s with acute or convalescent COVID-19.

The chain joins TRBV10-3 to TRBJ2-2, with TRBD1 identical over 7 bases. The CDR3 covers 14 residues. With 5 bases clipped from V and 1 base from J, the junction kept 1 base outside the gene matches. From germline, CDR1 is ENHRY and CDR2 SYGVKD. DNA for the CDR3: TGTGCCATCAGTCGGACAGGGAACACCGGGGAGCTGTTTTTT. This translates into CAISRTGNTGELFF.

The CDR3 is CASSFYRETGELFF. CDR3 nucleotide sequence: TGCGCCAGCAGCTTTTACAGGGAAACCGGGGAGCTGTTTTTT. This chain joins TRBV5-1 and TRBJ2-2; the D gene is possibly TRBD1 (6 bases). This CDR3 contains 14 residues. Germline V gene sequence: CDR1 SGHRS, CDR2 YFSETQ. The V and J ends lost 2 bases and 5 bases respectively, with 10 bases between them.

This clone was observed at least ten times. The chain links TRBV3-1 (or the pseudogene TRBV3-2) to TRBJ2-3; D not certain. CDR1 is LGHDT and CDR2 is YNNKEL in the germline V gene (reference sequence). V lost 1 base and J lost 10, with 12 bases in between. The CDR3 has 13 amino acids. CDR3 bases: TGTGCCAGCAGCCAAGGGCCCTTAAGCGCGCAGTATTTT. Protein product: CASSQGPLSAQYF.

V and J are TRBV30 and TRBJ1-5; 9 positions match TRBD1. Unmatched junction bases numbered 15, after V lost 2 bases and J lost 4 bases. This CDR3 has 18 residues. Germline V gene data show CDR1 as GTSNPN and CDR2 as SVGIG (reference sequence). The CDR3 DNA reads TGTGCCTGGAGTCCGGGACAGGGAGCTATCCCATTTAATCAGCCCCAGCATTTT. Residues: CAWSPGQGAIPFNQPQHF.

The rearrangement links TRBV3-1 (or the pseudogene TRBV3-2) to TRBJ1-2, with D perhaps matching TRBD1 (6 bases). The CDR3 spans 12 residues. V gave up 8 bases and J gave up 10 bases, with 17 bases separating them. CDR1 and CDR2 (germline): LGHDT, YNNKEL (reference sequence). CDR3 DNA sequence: TGTGCCAGCTCACCATGGGGGCAAGACTACACCTTC. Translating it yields CASSPWGQDYTF.

The CDR3: CSIQGAAYGYTF. The CDR3 DNA reads as TGCTCAATACAGGGGGCGGCCTATGGCTACACCTTC. The chain is built from TRBV29-1 and TRBJ1-2, with 9 bases lining up with TRBD1. This CDR3 has 12 amino acids. The germline V gene encodes CDR1 SQVTM and CDR2 ANQGSEA.

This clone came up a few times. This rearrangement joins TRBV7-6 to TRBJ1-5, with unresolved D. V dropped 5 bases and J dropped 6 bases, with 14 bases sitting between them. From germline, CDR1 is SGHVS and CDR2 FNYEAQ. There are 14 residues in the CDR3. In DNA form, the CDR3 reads TGTGCCAGCAGCCAACAGCCGCGGGGTCAGCCCCAGCATTTT. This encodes CASSQQPRGQPQHF.

The CDR3 sequence: CASSSHRSRTEAFF. CDR3 DNA sequence: TGTGCCAGCAGCTCCCACAGGTCCCGCACTGAAGCTTTCTTT. The chain combines TRBV6-5 with TRBJ1-1; D might be TRBD1 (5 bases). This CDR3 is built from 14 residues. The germline V gene has CDR1 MNHEY and CDR2 SVGAGI. Trimming took off 6 bases at V and 4 bases at J, with 15 bases between the two ends.

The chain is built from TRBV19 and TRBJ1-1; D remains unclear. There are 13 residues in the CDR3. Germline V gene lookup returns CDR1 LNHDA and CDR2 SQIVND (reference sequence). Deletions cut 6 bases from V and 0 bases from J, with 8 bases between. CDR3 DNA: TGTGCCAGTAGATACAACATGAACACTGAAGCTTTCTTT. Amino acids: CASRYNMNTEAFF.

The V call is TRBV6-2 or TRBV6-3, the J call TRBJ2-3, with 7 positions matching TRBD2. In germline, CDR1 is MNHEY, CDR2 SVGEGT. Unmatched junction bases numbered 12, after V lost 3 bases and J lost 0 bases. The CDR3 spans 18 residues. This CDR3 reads CASSYSLPRLASTDTQYF. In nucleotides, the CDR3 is TGTGCCAGCAGTTATTCTCTCCCACGACTAGCTAGCACAGATACGCAGTATTTT.

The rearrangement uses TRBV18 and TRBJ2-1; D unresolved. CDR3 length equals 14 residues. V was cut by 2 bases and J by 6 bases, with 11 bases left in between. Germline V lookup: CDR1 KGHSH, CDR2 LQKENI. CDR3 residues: CASSPYAQFNEQFF. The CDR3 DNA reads TGTGCCAGCTCACCATATGCGCAATTCAATGAGCAGTTCTTC.

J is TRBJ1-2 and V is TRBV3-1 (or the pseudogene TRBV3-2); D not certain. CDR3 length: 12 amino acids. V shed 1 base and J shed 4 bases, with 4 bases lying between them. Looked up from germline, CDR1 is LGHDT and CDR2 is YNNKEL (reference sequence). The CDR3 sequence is CASSQGIYGYTF. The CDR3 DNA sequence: TGTGCCAGCAGCCAAGGTATCTATGGCTACACCTTC.

The CDR3: CASSQPTWNEQFF. DNA of the CDR3: TGTGCCAGCAGCCAACCCACTTGGAATGAGCAGTTCTTC. The rearrangement links TRBV4-2 to TRBJ2-1; no reliable D call. Germline-derived CDR1 and CDR2 are LGHNA and YNFKEQ. V dropped 2 bases and J dropped 7 bases, with 9 bases sitting between them. CDR3 length equals 13 residues.

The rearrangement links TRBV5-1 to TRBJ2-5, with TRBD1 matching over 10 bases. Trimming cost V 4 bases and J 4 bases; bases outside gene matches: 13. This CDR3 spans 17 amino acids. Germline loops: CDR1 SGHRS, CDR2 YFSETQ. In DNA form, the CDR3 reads TGCGCCAGCAGCCCACTTCCGGGACAGGGGTATATAGAGACCCAGTACTTC. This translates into CASSPLPGQGYIETQYF.

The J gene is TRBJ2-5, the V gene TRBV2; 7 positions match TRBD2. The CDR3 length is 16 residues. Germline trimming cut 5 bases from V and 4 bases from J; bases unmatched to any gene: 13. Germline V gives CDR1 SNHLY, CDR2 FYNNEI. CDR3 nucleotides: TGTGCCAGCAGTTCGGTTCCTGGACTAGGTGGAGAGACCCAGTACTTC. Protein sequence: CASSSVPGLGGETQYF.

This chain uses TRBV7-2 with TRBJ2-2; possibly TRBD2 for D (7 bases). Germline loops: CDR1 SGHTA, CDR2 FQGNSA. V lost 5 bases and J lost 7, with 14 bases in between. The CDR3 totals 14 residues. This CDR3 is CASSIGGGGGELFF. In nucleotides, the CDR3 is TGTGCCAGCAGCATAGGGGGGGGCGGCGGGGAGCTGTTTTTT.

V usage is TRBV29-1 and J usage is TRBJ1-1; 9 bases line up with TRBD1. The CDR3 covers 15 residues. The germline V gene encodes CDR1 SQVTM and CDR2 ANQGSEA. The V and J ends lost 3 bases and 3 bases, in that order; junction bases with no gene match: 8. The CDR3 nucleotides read TGCAGCGTTGAGGGACAGGGTCTTGGGGACACTGAAGCTTTCTTT. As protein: CSVEGQGLGDTEAFF.

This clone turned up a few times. In DNA, the CDR3 is TGTGCCAGCAGTGTTAGTAAACTGAACACTGAAGCTTTCTTT. Protein: CASSVSKLNTEAFF. This sequence joins TRBV2 and TRBJ1-1; D remains ambiguous. Trimming stripped 4 bases from V and 0 bases from J, with 9 bases between. Germline V gene data show CDR1 as SNHLY and CDR2 as FYNNEI. The CDR3 totals 14 residues.

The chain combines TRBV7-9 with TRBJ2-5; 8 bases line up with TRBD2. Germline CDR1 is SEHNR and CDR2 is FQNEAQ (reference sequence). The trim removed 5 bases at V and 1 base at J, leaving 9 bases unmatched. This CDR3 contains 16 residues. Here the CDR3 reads CASSPTTAGGQETQYF. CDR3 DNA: TGTGCCAGCAGCCCAACCACGGCGGGGGGCCAAGAGACCCAGTACTTC.

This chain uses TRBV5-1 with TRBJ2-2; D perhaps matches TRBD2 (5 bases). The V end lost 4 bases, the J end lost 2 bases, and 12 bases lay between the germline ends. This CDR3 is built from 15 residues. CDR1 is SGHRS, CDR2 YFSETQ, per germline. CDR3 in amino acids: CASSQSGSNTGELFF. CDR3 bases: TGCGCCAGCAGCCAGTCGGGATCCAACACCGGGGAGCTGTTTTTT.

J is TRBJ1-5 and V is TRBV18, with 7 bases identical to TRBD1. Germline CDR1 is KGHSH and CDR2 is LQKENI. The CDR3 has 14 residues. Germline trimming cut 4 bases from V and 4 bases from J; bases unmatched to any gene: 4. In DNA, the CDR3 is TGTGCCAGCTCACTGGGACAGCAAAATCAGCCCCAGCATTTT. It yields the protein CASSLGQQNQPQHF.

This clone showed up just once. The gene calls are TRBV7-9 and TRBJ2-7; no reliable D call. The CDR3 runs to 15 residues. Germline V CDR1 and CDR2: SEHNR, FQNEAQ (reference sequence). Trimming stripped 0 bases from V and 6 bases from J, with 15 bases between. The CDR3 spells CASSLAESYPSEQYF. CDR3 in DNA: TGTGCCAGCAGCTTAGCTGAGAGTTACCCCTCCGAGCAGTACTTC.

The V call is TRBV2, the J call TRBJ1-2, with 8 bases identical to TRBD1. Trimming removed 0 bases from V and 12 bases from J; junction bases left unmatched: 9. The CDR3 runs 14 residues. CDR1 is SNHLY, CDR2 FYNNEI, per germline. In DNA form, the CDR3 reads TGTGCCAGCAGTGAAGCTTGGCCAGGGGGCCGTAACACCTTC. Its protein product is CASSEAWPGGRNTF.

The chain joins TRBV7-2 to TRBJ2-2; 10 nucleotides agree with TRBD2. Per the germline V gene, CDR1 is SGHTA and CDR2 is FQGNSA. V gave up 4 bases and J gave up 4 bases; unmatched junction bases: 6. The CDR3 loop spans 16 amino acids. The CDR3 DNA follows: TGTGCCAGCAGCTCATTAGCGGGGGGAGGCACCGGGGAGCTGTTTTTT. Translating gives CASSSLAGGGTGELFF.

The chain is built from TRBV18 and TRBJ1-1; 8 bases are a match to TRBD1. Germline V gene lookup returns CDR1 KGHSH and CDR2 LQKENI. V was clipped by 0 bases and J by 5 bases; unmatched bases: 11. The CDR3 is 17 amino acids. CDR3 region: CASSPPGQGPGGTEAFF. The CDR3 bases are TGTGCCAGCTCACCACCCGGACAGGGCCCCGGGGGGACTGAAGCTTTCTTT.